The 22 T cell receptor beta chains reported below all come from one sample, sequenced in a study of spatial heterogeneity in lung cancer. Study-wide results and caveats: Mutation counts in tumors were tracked by counts of expanded intratumoral alpha and beta TCRs.

MiXCR, applied by TCRdb to the 5' RACE reads, yields one record per CDR3 protein. The sample yields about 12,000 distinct CDR3 sequences, 4.5% to 5.5% seen once. No antigen has been assigned to these receptors. Time point in this sample: sample taken at primary tumor resection. The sample was lung tumor tissue, taken at surgery. The receptors shown here come from a male donor with early-stage non-small cell lung cancer.

This clonotype was seen ten or more times. This beta chain is an off-target read within a library intended for alpha chains, so its frequency means little. V and J are TRBV7-9 and TRBJ2-7; 7 bases are a match to TRBD1. Germline V gene sequence: CDR1 SEHNR, CDR2 FQNEAQ (reference sequence). The V segment lost 5 bases and the J segment 1 base; nucleotides outside the gene matches: 5. The CDR3 extends over 14 amino acids. CDR3 amino acids: CASSRGGSSYEQYF. Here the CDR3 DNA reads TGTGCCAGCAGCCGAGGGGGCTCGTCCTACGAGCAGTACTTC.

This clonotype came up many times. A library prepared for alpha chains yielded this beta chain as an off-target read; its size is of little meaning. The V gene is TRBV20-1, the J gene TRBJ1-1; D might be TRBD1 (6 bases). There are 16 residues in the CDR3. Germline V gene lookup returns CDR1 DFQATT and CDR2 SNEGSKA (reference sequence). V was trimmed by 3 bases and J by 1 base, leaving 18 bases between them. CDR3 nucleotide sequence: TGCAGTGCTAGCGGATCCGGCTCGGGACAGAACACTGAAGCTTTCTTT. Its protein product is CSASGSGSGQNTEAFF.

This clonotype was recorded many times. This beta chain is off target for a library built for alpha chains, so its abundance means little. This sequence joins TRBV9 and TRBJ1-2; D unresolved. From germline, CDR1 is SGDLS and CDR2 YYNGEE. V dropped 3 bases and J dropped 5 bases, with 14 bases sitting between them. CDR3 length: 14 amino acids. CDR3: CASSAPGTEYGYTF. DNA of the CDR3: TGTGCCAGCAGCGCCCCCGGAACCGAGTATGGCTACACCTTC.

This clonotype was seen many times. This beta chain is off target for a library built for alpha chains, so its abundance means little. The chain links TRBV28 to TRBJ1-1; a possible D gene is TRBD1 (6 bases). CDR3 length: 14 amino acids. Deletions cut 9 bases from V and 4 bases from J, with 18 bases between. Germline CDR1 MDHEN, CDR2 SYDVKM. CDR3 sequence: CASNPGGRSTEAFF. CDR3 in DNA: TGTGCCAGTAACCCTGGGGGGCGATCCACTGAAGCTTTCTTT.

This clonotype was detected only a few times. This beta chain represents an off-target read in a library built for alpha chains; its size is of limited meaning. For the CDR3, the DNA is TGTGCCATCCAACTAGCGGGTTGGAGCTCCTACAATGAGCAGTTCTTC. This gives the protein CAIQLAGWSSYNEQFF. This chain connects TRBV28 to TRBJ2-1; TRBD2 agrees at 9 bases. The trim removed 10 bases at V and 0 bases at J, leaving 10 bases unmatched. Germline CDR1 is MDHEN and CDR2 is SYDVKM. The CDR3 is made up of 16 amino acids.

Many counts were recorded for this clonotype. This beta chain lies outside the target of a library built for alpha chains; its clone size means little. The chain couples TRBV9 to TRBJ2-2; TRBD2 is a possible D gene (6 bases). CDR1 and CDR2 (germline): SGDLS, YYNGEE. The V and J ends lost 4 bases and 2 bases respectively, with 12 bases between them. The CDR3 has 15 residues. The CDR3 bases are TGTGCCAGCAGCTTCGGGACTCCCAACACCGGGGAGCTGTTTTTT. Translation gives CASSFGTPNTGELFF. Looking up the rest from reference TRBV9 and TRBJ2-2 gives the full variable domain: DSGVTQTPKHLITATGQRVTLRCSPRSGDLSVYWYQQSLDQGLQFLIQYYNGEERAKGNILERFSAQQFPDLHSELNLSSLELGDSALYFCASSFGTPNTGELFFGEGSRLTVL.

Note on this clonotype: Within a library made for alpha chains, this beta chain is off target, and its count is uninformative. The gene calls are TRBV7-2 and TRBJ1-3; maybe TRBD1 (6 bases). The V end lost 5 bases, the J end lost 0 bases, and 11 bases lay between the germline ends. The germline gives CDR1 SGHTA, CDR2 FQGNSA. The CDR3 totals 15 residues. This chain's CDR3 is CASSPGGGSGNTIYF. The CDR3 nucleotides read TGTGCCAGCAGCCCCGGGGGCGGCTCTGGAAACACCATATATTTT.

This clonotype appeared many times. With the library built for alpha chains, this beta chain is off target and its frequency is not meaningful. V usage is TRBV18 and J usage is TRBJ1-1; no clear D gene. V shed 1 base and J shed 3 bases, with 6 bases lying between them. Germline CDR1 reads KGHSH; CDR2 reads LQKENI. The CDR3 has 13 residues. The CDR3 is CASSPRLDTEAFF. The CDR3 nucleotides are TGTGCCAGCTCACCACGGTTGGACACTGAAGCTTTCTTT.

This clonotype appeared a few times. Being one base from a much bigger clone, this may be a read error. Since it is a stray read in a library aimed at alpha chains, this beta chain has a size that is not meaningful. This chain connects TRBV7-2 to TRBJ2-7; the D gene is possibly TRBD2 (6 bases). This CDR3 has 12 residues. Germline CDR1 and CDR2: SGHTA and FQGNSA. Here the CDR3 reads CVSSPRRGEQYF. The CDR3 DNA follows: TGTGTCAGCAGCCCCCGGAGGGGAGAGCAGTACTTC.

This clonotype has ten or more counts. This beta chain turned up in a library designed for alpha chains; as an off-target read, its abundance says little. This chain uses TRBV10-3 with TRBJ2-1, with D perhaps TRBD1 or TRBD2 (5 bases each). This CDR3 has 19 residues. The V gene lost 6 bases and the J gene lost 9 bases, with 33 bases spanning the gap. The germline V gene has CDR1 ENHRY and CDR2 SYGVKD. This CDR3 reads CAISAGPGSGRIEEAEQFF. Here the CDR3 DNA reads TGTGCCATCAGCGCCGGACCAGGGAGTGGACGGATAGAGGAGGCTGAGCAGTTCTTC.

This clonotype occurred many times. This beta chain is a stray sequence in a library constructed for alpha chains; its clone size is not meaningful. The chain joins TRBV28 to TRBJ2-5; 11 nucleotides match TRBD1. Unmatched junction bases numbered 7, after V lost 8 bases and J lost 2 bases. Germline V gene lookup returns CDR1 MDHEN and CDR2 SYDVKM. The CDR3 length is 15 residues. The CDR3 loop reads CASGQGAMGQETQYF. The DNA of the CDR3 is TGTGCCAGCGGACAGGGGGCGATGGGTCAAGAGACCCAGTACTTC.

In this sample, this clonotype turned up many times. The library was designed around alpha chains, so this beta chain is a stray read whose abundance carries little weight. The chain employs TRBV7-9 and TRBJ1-4; D is ambiguous. Germline CDR1 and CDR2: SEHNR and FQNEAQ (reference sequence). Trimming left V 5 bases short and J 8 bases short, with 15 bases between. This CDR3 spans 14 amino acids. The CDR3 sequence is CASSLLGQREKLFF. In DNA, the CDR3 is TGTGCCAGCAGCCTATTGGGCCAGAGAGAAAAACTGTTTTTT.

This clonotype was recorded at least ten times. The size of this beta chain means little, since it is a stray read in a library made for alpha chains. The CDR3 protein is CASRPSGTGVYNEQFF. The CDR3 DNA follows: TGTGCCAGCAGGCCATCCGGGACAGGGGTATACAATGAGCAGTTCTTC. The genes are TRBV7-2 and TRBJ2-1; TRBD1 aligns across 10 bases. After removal of 6 bases from V and 4 bases from J, the junction contained 9 bases not matched to a gene. This CDR3 comprises 16 residues. The germline gives CDR1 SGHTA, CDR2 FQGNSA. Drawing the rest from reference TRBV7-2 and TRBJ2-1, the complete variable domain is GAGVSQSPSNKVTEKGKDVELRCDPISGHTALYWYRQSLGQGLEFLIYFQGNSAPDKSGLPSDRFSAERTGGSVSTLTIQRTQQEDSAVYLCASRPSGTGVYNEQFFGPGTRLTVL.

This clonotype has at least ten counts. For a library built for alpha chains, this beta chain is a stray read; little rests on its size. V is TRBV24-1 and J is TRBJ1-5; D gene unclear. V lost 3 bases, J lost 6 bases, and 5 bases lay in between. The CDR3 runs to 12 residues. CDR1 and CDR2 (germline): KGHDR, SFDVKD. In nucleotides, the CDR3 is TGTGCCACCAGTGATGGAGGTCAGCCCCAGCATTTT. It is translated as CATSDGGQPQHF.

This clonotype was recorded at least ten times. This beta chain is an off-target read within a library intended for alpha chains, so its frequency means little. The CDR3 protein is CASRTGANQPQHF. CDR3 nucleotide sequence: TGTGCCAGCCGAACAGGGGCAAATCAGCCCCAGCATTTT. The gene calls are TRBV7-2 and TRBJ1-5; the match to TRBD1 covers 7 bases. This CDR3 comprises 13 residues. V lost 8 bases and J lost 4; bases outside the gene matches: 5. The germline gives CDR1 SGHTA, CDR2 FQGNSA.

This clonotype occurred a few times. A library prepared for alpha chains yielded this beta chain as an off-target read; its size is of little meaning. This chain connects TRBV29-1 to TRBJ1-1, with no clear D. V was cut by 5 bases and J by 4 bases, with 14 bases left in between. This CDR3 contains 13 residues. Germline loops: CDR1 SQVTM, CDR2 ANQGSEA. The CDR3 reads CSVQQTSSTEAFF. CDR3 in DNA: TGCAGCGTTCAACAGACGAGTAGCACTGAAGCTTTCTTT. Variable domain in full (rest from reference TRBV29-1 and TRBJ1-1): SAVISQKPSRDICQRGTSLTIQCQVDSQVTMMFWYRQQPGQSLTLIATANQGSEATYESGFVIDKFPISRPNLTFSTLTVSNMSPEDSSIYLCSVQQTSSTEAFFGQGTRLTVV.

This clonotype was observed many times. Within a library made for alpha chains, this beta chain is off target, and its count is uninformative. CDR3 protein: CATSRGPNASGTFSGANVLTF. CDR3 DNA sequence: TGTGCCACCAGCAGGGGCCCCAACGCCAGCGGGACCTTCTCTGGGGCCAACGTCCTGACTTTC. The rearrangement uses TRBV15 and TRBJ2-6; 7 nucleotides match TRBD2. This CDR3 region has 21 residues. With V trimmed by 3 bases and J by 0 bases, 17 bases remained unmatched. CDR1 and CDR2 (germline): LNHNV, YYDKDF (reference sequence).

In this sample, this clonotype turned up many times. Within a library made for alpha chains, this beta chain is off target, and its count is uninformative. The gene calls are TRBV7-2 and TRBJ2-4; D possibly uses TRBD1 or TRBD2 (6 bases each). The CDR3 is 14 amino acids. Trimming left V 3 bases short and J 6 bases short, with 12 bases between. Germline lookup yields CDR1 SGHTA and CDR2 FQGNSA. This CDR3 is CASSLFEGGNIQYF. Written as DNA, the CDR3 is TGTGCCAGCAGCTTGTTCGAGGGGGGAAACATTCAGTACTTC.

In the case of this clonotype: Because this beta chain is a stray read in a library intended to capture alpha chains, its abundance should not be given much weight. The gene calls are TRBV10-3 and TRBJ2-3; D is possibly TRBD1 (5 bases). The germline V gene encodes CDR1 ENHRY and CDR2 SYGVKD. Deletions cut 2 bases from V and 3 bases from J, with 6 bases between. The CDR3 is 13 residues long. DNA for the CDR3: TGTGCCATCAGTGAGGCAGGGACAGATACGCAGTATTTT. Translated: CAISEAGTDTQYF.

In regard to this clonotype: Because the library targeted alpha chains, this beta chain is an off-target read whose size means little. The chain recombines TRBV12-5 with TRBJ2-1, with D maybe TRBD2 (5 bases). The germline gives CDR1 LGHNT, CDR2 FRNRAP. Between the trimmed V and J ends, which lost 0 bases and 6 bases, there was a span of 15 bases. The CDR3 runs to 16 residues. CDR3 DNA sequence: TGTGCTAGTGGTTTGGTACAAGCGGAACTGCTCAATGAGCAGTTCTTC. Amino acid sequence: CASGLVQAELLNEQFF.

Many counts were recorded for this clonotype. This beta chain represents an off-target read in a library built for alpha chains; its size is of limited meaning. The chain links TRBV20-1 to TRBJ2-7; TRBD1 agrees at 7 bases. Germline assignment: CDR1 DFQATT and CDR2 SNEGSKA (reference sequence). The CDR3 contains 14 residues. V was pared by 6 bases and J by 0 bases, with 8 bases of the junction left unmatched. The CDR3 sequence is CSAGPGQSSYEQYF. CDR3 coding DNA: TGCAGTGCCGGTCCGGGACAGAGCTCCTACGAGCAGTACTTC.

This clonotype appeared a few times. This beta chain turned up in a library designed for alpha chains; as an off-target read, its abundance says little. The chain has TRBV25-1 and TRBJ2-2; the D gene is possibly TRBD2 (6 bases). Trimming stripped 1 base from V and 7 bases from J, with 10 bases between. CDR1 is MGHDK and CDR2 is SYGVNS in the germline V gene. This CDR3 spans 14 amino acids. The CDR3, as DNA: TGTGCCAGCAGTGAATCGGGGGTCTACGGGGAGCTGTTTTTT. Its translation is CASSESGVYGELFF.